These 30 T cell receptor beta chains share one sample of origin, sequenced in a study of identical twins. TCRdb passed the 5' RACE reads through MiXCR, listing each CDR3 protein once. The profile shows 300,000 to 400,000 distinct CDR3 sequences, roughly an eighth of them singletons. The data also belong to a second study, concerning yellow fever vaccine responses in identical twins.

Sequenced sample: CD8+ T cells sorted from blood. The receptors come from a woman under 30 in good health.

Written as DNA, the CDR3 is TGTGCCAGCAGCTCCGGGGGCGCGGGCTACGAGCAGTACTTC. Residues: CASSSGGAGYEQYF. The genes are TRBV7-9 and TRBJ2-7; D might be TRBD1 or TRBD2, each matching 6 bases. CDR3 length: 14 residues. Germline V gene sequence: CDR1 SEHNR, CDR2 FQNEAQ (reference sequence). The germline V and J ends were trimmed by 4 bases and 3 bases, with 13 bases remaining between them.

This sequence joins TRBV6-5 and TRBJ2-5, with D perhaps matching TRBD2 (7 bases). V lost 2 bases and J lost 5, with 12 bases in between. The germline V gene has CDR1 MNHEY and CDR2 SVGAGI. CDR3 size: 14 residues. The CDR3 spells CASSYAGAGETQYF. CDR3 nucleotides: TGTGCCAGCAGTTACGCGGGGGCGGGCGAGACCCAGTACTTC.

The chain links TRBV6-2 or TRBV6-3 to TRBJ2-7; 7 bases match TRBD2. The CDR3 spans 14 residues. The germline CDR1 and CDR2 sequences are MNHEY and SVGEGT. V lost 7 bases and J lost 5; bases outside the gene matches: 11. CDR3 residues: CASTLTGGVDEQYF. CDR3 DNA sequence: TGTGCCAGCACCCTCACGGGAGGCGTAGACGAGCAGTACTTC.

This clonotype was observed many times. The V gene is TRBV29-1, the J gene TRBJ2-7, with D uncertain. The V and J ends lost 7 bases and 3 bases respectively, with 16 bases between them. Germline-derived CDR1 and CDR2 are SQVTM and ANQGSEA. This CDR3 is 13 amino acids long. The CDR3 region is CSAIRADGYEQYF. The CDR3 nucleotides are TGCAGCGCTATCCGGGCTGACGGCTACGAGCAGTACTTC.

In its sample, this clonotype was seen a few times. The rearrangement joins TRBV28 to TRBJ2-5; D is possibly TRBD2 (5 bases). The germline CDR1 and CDR2 sequences are MDHEN and SYDVKM. V was cut by 3 bases and J by 4 bases, with 15 bases left in between. This CDR3 contains 15 residues. The CDR3 loop is CASSFDELVVETQYF. CDR3 coding DNA: TGTGCCAGCAGTTTCGATGAACTAGTAGTAGAGACCCAGTACTTC.

This clonotype was found a few times. This chain joins TRBV6-5 and TRBJ2-2; D perhaps matches TRBD2 (5 bases). With 1 base removed from V and 1 base from J, the gap between germline ends came to 19 bases. CDR3 length: 19 residues. In germline, CDR1 is MNHEY, CDR2 SVGAGI. The CDR3 DNA reads TGTGCCAGCAGTTACTTCAAAGACCGACTAAATCGGAACACCGGGGAGCTGTTTTTT. Translating gives CASSYFKDRLNRNTGELFF.

This clonotype was seen a handful of times. The chain is built from TRBV7-8 and TRBJ2-5, with unresolved D. The CDR3 consists of 14 residues. In germline, CDR1 is SGHVS, CDR2 FQNEAQ. V lost 1 base to trimming and J lost 2 bases, with 8 bases between them. The CDR3 sequence is CASSLETHQETQYF. In DNA form, the CDR3 reads TGTGCCAGCAGCTTAGAGACCCATCAAGAGACCCAGTACTTC.

This chain links TRBV6-2 or TRBV6-3 with TRBJ2-2, with a possible D match to TRBD2 (5 bases). CDR3 length: 14 residues. Germline V gene lookup returns CDR1 MNHEY and CDR2 SVGEGT. V shed 3 bases and J shed 8 bases, with 13 bases lying between them. Here the CDR3 reads CASSYIGLDGELFF. CDR3 bases: TGTGCCAGCAGTTATATTGGACTGGATGGGGAGCTGTTTTTT.

This clonotype was detected a few times. The gene calls are TRBV4-2 and TRBJ2-1, with 8 positions matching TRBD1. J gave up 8 bases and V 0 bases, and 12 bases lay outside the gene matches. The CDR3 loop spans 17 amino acids. Germline V lookup: CDR1 LGHNA, CDR2 YNFKEQ. CDR3 nucleotide sequence: TGTGCCAGCAGCCAAGAAGTTTCCGGGACAGGAGTGGATGAGCAGTTCTTC. Its translation is CASSQEVSGTGVDEQFF.

The table lists this clonotype with a few counts. CDR3: CASSPGKVEQFF. The CDR3 nucleotides read TGTGCCAGCAGCCCCGGTAAGGTCGAGCAGTTCTTC. This chain joins TRBV11-2 and TRBJ2-1, with D hard to call. Germline CDR1 is SGHAT and CDR2 is FQNNGV. V lost 5 bases to trimming and J lost 10 bases, with 12 bases between them. The CDR3 spans 12 residues.

This clonotype was recorded at least ten times. The genes are TRBV7-8 and TRBJ2-3, with 9 bases matching TRBD1. The V gene end was trimmed by 8 bases and the J gene end by 3 bases; junction bases not matched to a gene: 9. This CDR3 is built from 15 residues. Per the germline V gene, CDR1 is SGHVS and CDR2 is FQNEAQ. The CDR3: CASGHLDRGTDTQYF. The CDR3, as DNA: TGTGCCAGCGGACACCTGGACAGGGGAACAGATACGCAGTATTTT.

The chain has TRBV12-3 or TRBV12-4 and TRBJ2-1; TRBD2 agrees at 7 bases. The CDR3 runs 16 residues. V lost 5 bases to trimming and J lost 4 bases; unmatched junction nucleotides: 11. The CDR3 here is CASSTGGGGAYNEQFF. In DNA form, the CDR3 reads TGTGCCAGCAGTACGGGGGGAGGCGGCGCGTACAATGAGCAGTTCTTC.

This clonotype has only a few counts. This chain links TRBV5-1 with TRBJ2-1; TRBD1 matches 10 bases. Germline V gene lookup returns CDR1 SGHRS and CDR2 YFSETQ. CDR3 length: 16 residues. The trim removed 4 bases at V and 7 bases at J, leaving 11 bases unmatched. The DNA of the CDR3 is TGCGCCAGCAGCGCGACCGGGACAGGGGCCAAGAATGAGCAGTTCTTC. Amino acid sequence: CASSATGTGAKNEQFF.

This clonotype has just a few counts. This chain connects TRBV10-1 to TRBJ2-2; D perhaps matches TRBD1 (6 bases). The CDR3 extends over 17 amino acids. Trimming took 3 bases from V and 1 from J, leaving 15 bases between them. Germline lookup yields CDR1 WNHNN and CDR2 SYGVQD (reference sequence). Here the CDR3 DNA reads TGCGCCAGCAGTGATGTCGAAAAGGGACAGAACACCGGGGAGCTGTTTTTT. Translated, it gives CASSDVEKGQNTGELFF.

There are a few counts of this clonotype. The chain uses TRBV7-8 and TRBJ2-3, with TRBD2 as a possible D gene (5 bases). Germline V gene sequence: CDR1 SGHVS, CDR2 FQNEAQ. This CDR3 spans 17 amino acids. V lost 5 bases and J lost 0, with 18 bases in between. CDR3 bases: TGTGCCAGCAGCGGAATTCTAGCCCTCCATAGCACAGATACGCAGTATTTT. Its translation: CASSGILALHSTDTQYF.

This clonotype was seen a few times. The chain uses TRBV11-2 and TRBJ2-1, with 8 nucleotides matching TRBD1. This CDR3 has 16 residues. After removal of 5 bases from V and 6 bases from J, the junction contained 12 bases not matched to a gene. Looked up from germline, CDR1 is SGHAT and CDR2 is FQNNGV. In DNA form, the CDR3 reads TGTGCCAGCAGCCACCCCCCGACAGGGGTGCCCAATGAGCAGTTCTTC. Translation: CASSHPPTGVPNEQFF.

This clonotype was seen repeatedly, ten times or more. The genes are TRBV7-9 and TRBJ2-1, with D hard to call. The CDR3 loop spans 12 amino acids. The V end was cut by 5 bases, the J end by 8 bases, with 10 bases between. Germline assignment: CDR1 SEHNR and CDR2 FQNEAQ (reference sequence). The CDR3 loop is CASSPKGYEQFF. The CDR3 coding sequence is TGTGCCAGCAGCCCTAAAGGGTATGAGCAGTTCTTC.

The table lists this clonotype with many counts. This chain links TRBV10-2 with TRBJ2-7, with TRBD2 as a possible D gene (6 bases). The CDR3 totals 13 residues. Germline values: CDR1 WSHSY, CDR2 SAAADI. V lost 8 bases and J 5 bases, leaving 16 bases between the germline ends. The CDR3 loop is CASRTGETHEQYF. The DNA of the CDR3 is TGCGCCAGCCGCACGGGAGAGACCCACGAGCAGTACTTC.

The chain uses TRBV9 and TRBJ1-2; D gene ambiguous. Trimming took off 3 bases at V and 8 bases at J, with 8 bases between the two ends. The length of the CDR3 is 11 residues. CDR1 SGDLS and CDR2 YYNGEE come from the germline V gene. The CDR3 DNA reads as TGTGCCAGCAGCGACAATGGGGGCTACACCTTC. The encoded protein is CASSDNGGYTF.

This clonotype has at least ten counts. V and J are TRBV15 and TRBJ2-3; D is ambiguous. The germline V gene has CDR1 LNHNV and CDR2 YYDKDF (reference sequence). Trimming stripped 7 bases from V and 2 bases from J, with 10 bases between. The CDR3 length is 13 residues. CDR3 sequence reads: CATNRRNTDTQYF. CDR3 nucleotides: TGTGCCACCAATAGGCGGAACACAGATACGCAGTATTTT.

This clonotype was recorded at least ten times. This chain connects TRBV2 to TRBJ2-1; TRBD2 agrees at 11 bases. V shed 5 bases, J shed 4 bases, and the junction held 16 bases outside the gene matches. This CDR3 is built from 19 residues. Germline CDR1 and CDR2: SNHLY and FYNNEI. Written as DNA, the CDR3 is TGTGCCAGCAGTAAGAGTCAACTAGCGGGAGATCTAGGGTACAATGAGCAGTTCTTC. It encodes CASSKSQLAGDLGYNEQFF.

This clonotype turned up a few times. The chain joins TRBV28 to TRBJ2-7, with TRBD1 matching 8 bases. This CDR3 region has 19 residues. V lost 4 bases and J lost 0; bases outside the gene matches: 17. Germline assignment: CDR1 MDHEN and CDR2 SYDVKM. The CDR3, as DNA: TGTGCCAGCAGTTCCACCGGGACAGGCCGATTTTGGAGCTCCTACGAGCAGTACGTC. It yields the protein CASSSTGTGRFWSSYEQYV.

The chain links TRBV7-6 to TRBJ2-5; D tentatively fits TRBD1 or TRBD2 (5 bases each). Deletions cut 10 bases from V and 5 bases from J, with 14 bases between. The CDR3 covers 12 residues. The germline V gene has CDR1 SGHVS and CDR2 FNYEAQ. The CDR3: CATDLGDETQYF. In DNA, the CDR3 is TGTGCCACGGACCTAGGGGACGAGACCCAGTACTTC.

This clonotype was recorded a few times. J is TRBJ2-1 and V is TRBV11-2, with D possibly matching TRBD2 (6 bases). The CDR3 spans 17 residues. CDR1 and CDR2 from the germline V gene are SGHAT and FQNNGV. Deletions cut 1 base from V and 9 bases from J, with 22 bases between. In DNA form, the CDR3 reads TGTGCCAGCAGCTTAGTCAGAGACACTAGCATCCAATTTGAGCAGTTCTTC. Translating it yields CASSLVRDTSIQFEQFF.

There are a few counts of this clonotype. The gene calls are TRBV20-1 and TRBJ1-6, with D unclear. CDR3 size: 16 residues. V lost 2 bases, J lost 5 bases, and 16 bases lay in between. CDR1 is DFQATT and CDR2 is SNEGSKA in the germline V gene (reference sequence). The CDR3: CSARYWALSDNSPLHF. In DNA, the CDR3 is TGCAGTGCTAGATATTGGGCGCTCAGTGATAATTCACCCCTCCACTTT.

The rearrangement links TRBV7-9 to TRBJ2-1; 13 nucleotides align to TRBD2. Germline V gives CDR1 SEHNR, CDR2 FQNEAQ (reference sequence). This CDR3 is built from 14 residues. Germline trimming cut 1 base from V and 12 bases from J; bases unmatched to any gene: 3. The CDR3 nucleotides read TGTGCCAGCAGCTTAGGCAGACTAGCGGGAGGGCAGTTCTTC. Its translation is CASSLGRLAGGQFF.

The V call is TRBV12-3 or TRBV12-4, the J call TRBJ1-3; D ambiguous. The CDR3 is made up of 14 amino acids. V lost 6 bases to trimming and J lost 1 base, with 10 bases between them. The CDR3 DNA sequence: TGTGCCAGCAGCCCGACCTTATCTGGAAACACCATATATTTT. This encodes CASSPTLSGNTIYF.

This clonotype has ten or more counts. J is TRBJ2-5 and V is TRBV6-5; D could derive from TRBD1 or TRBD2 (5 bases each). V lost 8 bases and J lost 7, with 11 bases in between. The CDR3 is made up of 11 amino acids. Germline loops: CDR1 MNHEY, CDR2 SVGAGI. The CDR3 here is CASAAGGTQYF. The CDR3 DNA sequence: TGTGCCAGCGCAGCTGGGGGGACCCAGTACTTC.

This clonotype was counted a few times. The chain has TRBV20-1 and TRBJ1-2; TRBD1 agrees at 7 bases. The CDR3 consists of 14 residues. CDR1 and CDR2 from the germline V gene are DFQATT and SNEGSKA (reference sequence). Trimming cost V 0 bases and J 7 bases; bases outside gene matches: 8. CDR3 loop: CSAREGQSIGGYTF. CDR3 in DNA: TGCAGTGCTAGAGAGGGACAGTCAATTGGTGGCTACACCTTC.

The V call is TRBV20-1, the J call TRBJ1-1, with TRBD1 matching over 7 bases. The CDR3 has 15 residues. Losses at the gene ends were 0 bases for V and 0 bases for J; bases not matched to a gene: 4. Germline CDR1 DFQATT, CDR2 SNEGSKA (reference sequence). CDR3 bases: TGCAGTGCTAGAGATGGGGACAGCATGAACACTGAAGCTTTCTTT. As protein: CSARDGDSMNTEAFF.